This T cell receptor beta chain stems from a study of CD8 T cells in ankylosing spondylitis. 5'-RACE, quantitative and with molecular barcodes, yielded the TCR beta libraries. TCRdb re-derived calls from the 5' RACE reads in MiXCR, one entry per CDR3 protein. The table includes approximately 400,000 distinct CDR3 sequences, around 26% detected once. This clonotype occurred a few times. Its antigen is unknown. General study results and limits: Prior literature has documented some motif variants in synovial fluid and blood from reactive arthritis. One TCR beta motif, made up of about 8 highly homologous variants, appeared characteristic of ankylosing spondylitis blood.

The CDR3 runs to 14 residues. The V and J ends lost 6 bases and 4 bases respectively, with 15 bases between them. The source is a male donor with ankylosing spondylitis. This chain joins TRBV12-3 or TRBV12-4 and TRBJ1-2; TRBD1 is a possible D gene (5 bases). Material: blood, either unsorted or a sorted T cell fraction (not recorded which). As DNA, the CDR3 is TGTGCCAGCAGACCTACAGGAGCGGGCTATGGCTACACCTTC. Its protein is CASRPTGAGYGYTF.